This TCR beta chain was captured by sequencing in a study of cytomegalovirus exposure and HLA in healthy donors. Primers: 60 Vbeta forward and 13 Jbeta reverse. Assay used: immunoSEQ multiplex PCR; TCRdb lists only in-frame clones, some missing. This sample's table reports about 130,000 clones. A remark on this clone: What it binds is not known.

Whole-study findings and limits: Three chains linked to CMV were shown in vitro to be specific for CMV antigens.

The CDR3 has 14 amino acids. V was clipped by 6 bases and J by 0 bases, with 9 bases between them. Germline values: CDR1 MDHEN, CDR2 SYDVKM. The sequencing sample was made of PBMCs. This TCR was sampled from a young man in good health and CMV-seronegative. This rearrangement joins TRBV28 to TRBJ1-5; D is unresolved. CDR3 residues: CASSEGHSNQPQHF. The CDR3 nucleotides read TGTGCCAGCAGCGAGGGTCATAGCAATCAGCCCCAGCATTTT.